This T cell receptor beta chain was identified during a study of shared clonotypes between healthy human individuals. The overall study: Used for every donor were three CD4 naive, three CD4 memory, two CD8 naive and one CD8 memory plate.

CDR1 and CDR2 from the germline V gene are LNHNV and YYDKDF (reference sequence). This CDR3 is built from 14 residues. The V end lost 0 bases, the J end lost 8 bases, and 13 bases lay between the germline ends. Regarding this clone: The target antigen is unknown.

Only in-frame clones appear in the TCRdb table, and some are missing; sequencing was by immunoSEQ multiplex PCR. This table has some 1,600,000 clones, 95% to 99% appearing once. Findings of the study overall: Sampling used blood alone; tissue repertoires probably differ. The genetic and exposure-history diversity represented was limited by few donors.

The chain employs TRBV15 and TRBJ1-1, with D possibly being TRBD1 (5 bases). Sequencing input: naive CD4+ T cells sorted from blood. Subset reported: CD45RA+ positively selected. The TCR comes from a man aged 25-45 years in good health. The CDR3 sequence is CATSRDAPTGEAFF. CDR3 in DNA: TGTGCCACCAGCAGAGATGCTCCTACAGGAGAAGCTTTCTTT.